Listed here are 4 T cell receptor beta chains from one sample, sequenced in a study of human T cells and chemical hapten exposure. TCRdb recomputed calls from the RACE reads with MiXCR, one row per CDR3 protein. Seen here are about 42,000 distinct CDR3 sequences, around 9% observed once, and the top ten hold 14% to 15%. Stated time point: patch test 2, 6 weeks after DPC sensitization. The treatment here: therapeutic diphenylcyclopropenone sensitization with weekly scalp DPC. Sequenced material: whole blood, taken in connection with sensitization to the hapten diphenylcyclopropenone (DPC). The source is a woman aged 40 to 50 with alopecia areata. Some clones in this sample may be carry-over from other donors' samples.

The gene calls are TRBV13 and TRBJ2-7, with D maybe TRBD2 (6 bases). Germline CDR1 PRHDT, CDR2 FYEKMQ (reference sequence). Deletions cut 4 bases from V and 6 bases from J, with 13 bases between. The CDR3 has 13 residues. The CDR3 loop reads CASSYWAGSEQYF. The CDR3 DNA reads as TGTGCCAGCAGCTATTGGGCGGGGAGCGAGCAGTACTTC.

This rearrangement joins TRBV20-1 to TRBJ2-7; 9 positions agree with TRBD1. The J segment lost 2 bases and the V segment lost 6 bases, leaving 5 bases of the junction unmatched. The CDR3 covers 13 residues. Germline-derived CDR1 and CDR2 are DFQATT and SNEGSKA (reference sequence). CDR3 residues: CSARTGATYEQYF. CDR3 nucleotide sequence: TGCAGTGCCCGGACAGGGGCGACCTACGAGCAGTACTTC.

The CDR3 DNA sequence: TGTGCCAGCAGCGTCCTACAGGGTAGAAGCGCCTACGAGCAGTACTTC. Its translation: CASSVLQGRSAYEQYF. The chain uses TRBV13 and TRBJ2-7, with TRBD1 as a possible D gene (6 bases). V lost 5 bases and J 2 bases, leaving 19 bases between the germline ends. CDR3 length: 16 residues. CDR1 is PRHDT and CDR2 is FYEKMQ in the germline V gene (reference sequence).

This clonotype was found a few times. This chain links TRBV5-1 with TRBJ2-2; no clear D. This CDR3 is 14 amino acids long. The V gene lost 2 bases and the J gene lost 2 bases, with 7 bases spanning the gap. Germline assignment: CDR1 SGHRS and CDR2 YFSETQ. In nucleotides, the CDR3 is TGCGCCAGCAGCTTAGATGGAAACACCGGGGAGCTGTTTTTT. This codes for CASSLDGNTGELFF.